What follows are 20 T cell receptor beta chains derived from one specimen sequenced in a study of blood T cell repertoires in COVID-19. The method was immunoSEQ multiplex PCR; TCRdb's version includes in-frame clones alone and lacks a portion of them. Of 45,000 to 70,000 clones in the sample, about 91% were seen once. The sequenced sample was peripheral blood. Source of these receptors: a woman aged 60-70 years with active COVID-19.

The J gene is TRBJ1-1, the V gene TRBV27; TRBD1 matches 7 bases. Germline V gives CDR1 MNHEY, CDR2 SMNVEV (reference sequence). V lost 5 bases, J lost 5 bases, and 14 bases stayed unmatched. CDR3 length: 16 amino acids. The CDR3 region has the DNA TGTGCCAGCAGTCCTCTCGTCACAGGGGTTATTACTGAAGCTTTCTTT. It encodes CASSPLVTGVITEAFF.

For the CDR3, the DNA is TGCGCCAGCAGCTTGGAGGCATCCTCGGGCTATGGCTACACCTTC. Amino acids: CASSLEASSGYGYTF. This rearrangement joins TRBV5-1 to TRBJ1-2; D call uncertain. V gave up 0 bases and J gave up 4 bases, with 13 bases separating them. This CDR3 has 15 residues. The V gene's germline CDR1 is SGHRS and CDR2 YFSETQ.

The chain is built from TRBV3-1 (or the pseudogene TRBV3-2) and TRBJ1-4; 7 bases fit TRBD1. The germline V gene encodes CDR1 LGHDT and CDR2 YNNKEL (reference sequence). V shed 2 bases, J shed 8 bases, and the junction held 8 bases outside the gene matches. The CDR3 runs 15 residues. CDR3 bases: TGTGCCAGCAGCCAAAACCCGACAGGGATAGAAAAACTGTTTTTT. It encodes CASSQNPTGIEKLFF.

Here the CDR3 reads CASSLVTLATGELFF. In DNA form, the CDR3 reads TGTGCCAGCAGCTTAGTTACGCTGGCCACCGGGGAGCTGTTTTTT. The V gene is TRBV7-2, the J gene TRBJ2-2, with D unclear. Germline CDR1 and CDR2: SGHTA and FQGNSA. The CDR3 runs 15 residues. The V end lost 1 base, the J end lost 4 bases, and 10 bases lay between the germline ends.

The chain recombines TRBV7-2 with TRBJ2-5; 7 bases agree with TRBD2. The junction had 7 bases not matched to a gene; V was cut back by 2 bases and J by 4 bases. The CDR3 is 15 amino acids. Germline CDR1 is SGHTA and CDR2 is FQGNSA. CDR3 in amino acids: CASSLSGVRAETQYF. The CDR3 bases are TGTGCCAGCAGCTTAAGCGGGGTTCGGGCAGAGACCCAGTACTTC.

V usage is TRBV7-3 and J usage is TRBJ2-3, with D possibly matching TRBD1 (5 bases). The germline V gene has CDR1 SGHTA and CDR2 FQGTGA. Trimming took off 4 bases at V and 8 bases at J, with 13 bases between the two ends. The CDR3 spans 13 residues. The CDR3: CASSSVGQGTQYF. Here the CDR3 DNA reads TGTGCCAGCAGCTCTGTGGGCCAGGGTACGCAGTATTTT.

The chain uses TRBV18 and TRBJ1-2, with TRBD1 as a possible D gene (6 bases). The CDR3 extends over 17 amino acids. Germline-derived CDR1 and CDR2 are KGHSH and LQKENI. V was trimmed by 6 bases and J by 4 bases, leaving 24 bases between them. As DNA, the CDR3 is TGTGCCAGCTCGCCCACTACCGGACAGTTTCCACTCTATGGCTACACCTTC. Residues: CASSPTTGQFPLYGYTF.

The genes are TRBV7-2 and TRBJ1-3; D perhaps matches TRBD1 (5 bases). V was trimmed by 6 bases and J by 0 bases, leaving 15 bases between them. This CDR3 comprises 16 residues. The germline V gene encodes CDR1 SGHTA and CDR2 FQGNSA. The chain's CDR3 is CASSKDRLLSGNTIYF. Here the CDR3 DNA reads TGTGCCAGCAGTAAAGACAGACTCCTCTCTGGAAACACCATATATTTT. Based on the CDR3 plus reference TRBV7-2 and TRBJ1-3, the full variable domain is GAGVSQSPSNKVTEKGKDVELRCDPISGHTALYWYRQSLGQGLEFLIYFQGNSAPDKSGLPSDRFSAERTGGSVSTLTIQRTQQEDSAVYLCASSKDRLLSGNTIYFGEGSWLTVV.

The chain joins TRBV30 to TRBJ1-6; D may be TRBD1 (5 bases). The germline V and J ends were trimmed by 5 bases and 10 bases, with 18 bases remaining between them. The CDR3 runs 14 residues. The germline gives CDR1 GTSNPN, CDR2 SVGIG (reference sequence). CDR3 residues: CAWDLGGSGSPLHF. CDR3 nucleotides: TGTGCCTGGGACCTGGGGGGTTCAGGATCACCCCTCCACTTT.

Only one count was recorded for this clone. In DNA, the CDR3 is TGTGCCAGTAGTGCAGGGGTACAGTCACCCCTCCACTTT. Translation: CASSAGVQSPLHF. V and J are TRBV19 and TRBJ1-6; D might be TRBD1 (6 bases). The CDR3 runs 13 residues. Germline V gene data show CDR1 as LNHDA and CDR2 as SQIVND (reference sequence). V gave up 5 bases and J gave up 10 bases, with 12 bases separating them.

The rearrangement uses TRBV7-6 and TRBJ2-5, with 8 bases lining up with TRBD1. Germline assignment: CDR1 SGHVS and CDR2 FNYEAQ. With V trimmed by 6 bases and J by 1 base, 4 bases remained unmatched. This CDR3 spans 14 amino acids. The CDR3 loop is CASSFQGAQETQYF. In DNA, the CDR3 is TGTGCCAGCAGTTTTCAGGGGGCCCAAGAGACCCAGTACTTC.

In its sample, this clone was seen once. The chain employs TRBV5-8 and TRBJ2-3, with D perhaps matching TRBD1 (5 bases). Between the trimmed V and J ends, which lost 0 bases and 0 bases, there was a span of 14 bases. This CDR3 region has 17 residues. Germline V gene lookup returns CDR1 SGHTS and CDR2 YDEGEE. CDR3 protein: CASSLGLGETSTDTQYF. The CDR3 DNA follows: TGTGCCAGCAGCTTGGGTTTAGGGGAAACTAGCACAGATACGCAGTATTTT.

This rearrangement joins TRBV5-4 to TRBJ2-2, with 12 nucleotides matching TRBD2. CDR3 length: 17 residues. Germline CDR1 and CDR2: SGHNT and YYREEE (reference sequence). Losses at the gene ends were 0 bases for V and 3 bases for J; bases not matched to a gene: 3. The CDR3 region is CASSLGLAGADTGELFF. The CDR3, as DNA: TGTGCCAGCAGCTTGGGACTAGCGGGGGCGGACACCGGGGAGCTGTTTTTT.

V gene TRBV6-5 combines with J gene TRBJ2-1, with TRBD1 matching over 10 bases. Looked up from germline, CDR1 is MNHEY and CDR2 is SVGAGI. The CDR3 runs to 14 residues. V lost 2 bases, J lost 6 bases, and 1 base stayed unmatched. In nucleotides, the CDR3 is TGTGCCAGCAGTTACCGGACAGGGGGCAATGAGCAGTTCTTC. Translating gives CASSYRTGGNEQFF.

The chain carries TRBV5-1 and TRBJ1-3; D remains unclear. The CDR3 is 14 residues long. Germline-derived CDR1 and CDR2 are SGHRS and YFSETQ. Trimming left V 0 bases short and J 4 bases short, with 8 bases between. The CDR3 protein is CASSLAGMGNTIYF. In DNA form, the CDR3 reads TGCGCCAGCAGCTTGGCCGGGATGGGAAACACCATATATTTT.

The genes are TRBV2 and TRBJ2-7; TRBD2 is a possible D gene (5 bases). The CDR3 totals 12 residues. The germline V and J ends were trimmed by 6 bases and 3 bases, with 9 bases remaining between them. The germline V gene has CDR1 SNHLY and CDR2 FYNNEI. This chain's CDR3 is CASRPLGYEQYF. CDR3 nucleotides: TGTGCCAGCAGGCCACTAGGCTACGAGCAGTACTTC.

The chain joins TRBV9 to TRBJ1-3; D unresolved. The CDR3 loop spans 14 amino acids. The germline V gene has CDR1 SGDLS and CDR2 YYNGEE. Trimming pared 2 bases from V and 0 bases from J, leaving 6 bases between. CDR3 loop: CASSVGRSGNTIYF. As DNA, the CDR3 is TGTGCCAGCAGCGTTGGGCGCTCTGGAAACACCATATATTTT.

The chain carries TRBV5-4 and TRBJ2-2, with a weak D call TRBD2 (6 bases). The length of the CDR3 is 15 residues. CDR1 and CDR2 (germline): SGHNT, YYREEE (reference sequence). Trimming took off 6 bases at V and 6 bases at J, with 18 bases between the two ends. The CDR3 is CASNHGGDGSGELFF. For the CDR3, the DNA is TGTGCCAGCAACCATGGAGGGGATGGGTCCGGGGAGCTGTTTTTT.

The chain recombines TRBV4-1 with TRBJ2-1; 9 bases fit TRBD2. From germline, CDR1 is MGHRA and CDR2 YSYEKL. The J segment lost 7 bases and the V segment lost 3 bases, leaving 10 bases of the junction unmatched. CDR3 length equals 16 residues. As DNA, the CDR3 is TGCGCCAGCAGCCAGGGAGGGGCTAGCGGGGCAAATGAGCAGTTCTTC. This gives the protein CASSQGGASGANEQFF.

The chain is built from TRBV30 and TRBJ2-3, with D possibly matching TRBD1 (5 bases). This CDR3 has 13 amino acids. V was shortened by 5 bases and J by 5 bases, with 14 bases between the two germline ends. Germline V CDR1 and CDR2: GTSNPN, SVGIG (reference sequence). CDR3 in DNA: TGTGCCTGGTCACAGGCCTTTGGAGATACGCAGTATTTT. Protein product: CAWSQAFGDTQYF.